This T cell receptor (beta chain) derives from a study of human T cells and chemical hapten exposure. Time point reported: pre-sensitization, week 0. Documented treatment: therapeutic diphenylcyclopropenone sensitization with weekly scalp DPC. Germline values: CDR1 SQVTM, CDR2 ANQGSEA. V was pared by 1 base and J by 7 bases, with 13 bases between. The CDR3 sequence is 14 residues long. TCRdb redid the calling of the RACE reads with MiXCR, one entry per CDR3 protein. The sample holds 250,000 to 300,000 distinct CDR3 sequences, around 7.3% seen once. The TCR sequence derives from a man between 18 and 35 years old with alopecia areata. Some clones in this sample may be carry-over from other donors' samples. The material was whole blood, obtained in connection with sensitization to the hapten diphenylcyclopropenone (DPC). The rearrangement joins TRBV29-1 to TRBJ2-2, with a tentative D call TRBD1 (6 bases). CDR3 protein: CSVEARGTVGELFF. The CDR3 DNA reads TGCAGCGTTGAAGCCAGGGGAACGGTCGGGGAGCTGTTTTTT.